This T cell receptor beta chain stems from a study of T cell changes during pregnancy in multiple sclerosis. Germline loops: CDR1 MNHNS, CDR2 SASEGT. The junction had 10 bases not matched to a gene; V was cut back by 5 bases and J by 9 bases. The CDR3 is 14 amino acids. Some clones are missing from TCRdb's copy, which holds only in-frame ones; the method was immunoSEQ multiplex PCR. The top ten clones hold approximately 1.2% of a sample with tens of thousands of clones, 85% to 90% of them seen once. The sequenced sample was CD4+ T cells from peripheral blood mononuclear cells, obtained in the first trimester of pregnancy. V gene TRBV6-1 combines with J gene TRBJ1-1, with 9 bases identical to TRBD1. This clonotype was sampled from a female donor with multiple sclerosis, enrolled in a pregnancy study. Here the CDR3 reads CASSHNRDREKAFF. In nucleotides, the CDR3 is TGTGCCAGCAGTCACAATCGGGACAGGGAGAAAGCTTTCTTT.